The 27 T cell receptor beta chains below come from one sample, sequenced in a study of blood T cells in healthy people across ages. Sample-barcoded 5' priming and a J-beta primer mix drove a second PCR of about 7 to 11 cycles. TCRdb itself ran the 5' RACE reads through MiXCR, one entry per CDR3 protein. The data show about 1,400,000 distinct CDR3 sequences, approximately 38% seen once. The sample comprised blood. These receptors all stem from a woman under 30 in good health.

This clonotype came up a few times. An end of the junction differs from the germline gene, which may be a read error. The chain uses TRBV27 and TRBJ2-7, with D maybe TRBD2 (5 bases). The J call may be mistaken, given a closer DNA end match to TRBJ2-5. Germline assignment: CDR1 MNHEY and CDR2 SMNVEV (reference sequence). This CDR3 has 13 amino acids. The CDR3 region is CASSLRGQVTQYF. The CDR3 region has the DNA TGTGCCAGCAGTCTTAGAGGGCAAGTGACCCAGTACTTC.

In this sample, this clonotype turned up a few times. In DNA, the CDR3 is TGTGCCAGCAGGGGGGGGCCCGGGACGGGGGATGAAAAACTGTTTTTT. This translates into CASRGGPGTGDEKLFF. The chain employs TRBV4-2 and TRBJ1-4; weak D call: TRBD1 (6 bases). The V and J ends lost 6 bases and 6 bases respectively, with 20 bases between them. The CDR3 consists of 16 residues. CDR1 LGHNA and CDR2 YNFKEQ come from the germline V gene.

This clonotype was seen more than once but under ten times. The chain joins TRBV6-5 to TRBJ2-6; D is unresolved. CDR1 and CDR2 (germline): MNHEY, SVGAGI. The CDR3 totals 15 residues. The V end lost 6 bases, the J end lost 0 bases, and 9 bases lay between the germline ends. CDR3 nucleotides: TGTGCCAGCAGCCCACGGATCTCTGGGGCCAACGTCCTGACTTTC. Encoded protein: CASSPRISGANVLTF.

With respect to this clonotype: One end of the junction is discordant with germline, which a read error may explain. The V and J genes are TRBV20-1 and TRBJ2-7, with D possibly TRBD2 on 6 matching bases. Germline CDR1 DFQATT, CDR2 SNEGSKA (reference sequence). The CDR3 sequence is 14 residues long. The CDR3 reads CSAGDQASDYEQYF. The CDR3 coding sequence is TGCAGTGCTGGAGATCAAGCTAGCGACTACGAGCAGTACTTC.

The chain's CDR3 is CASSQDRGGYISPLHF. The CDR3 bases are TGTGCCAGCAGCCAAGACCGCGGGGGCTATATCTCACCCCTCCACTTT. V and J are TRBV4-2 and TRBJ1-6, with D perhaps matching TRBD1 (6 bases). V shed 0 bases and J shed 10 bases, with 16 bases lying between them. This CDR3 spans 16 amino acids. The germline V gene has CDR1 LGHNA and CDR2 YNFKEQ.

The gene calls are TRBV10-3 and TRBJ1-6; the D is unclear. The CDR3 runs 15 residues. Looked up from germline, CDR1 is ENHRY and CDR2 is SYGVKD. V lost 2 bases, J lost 7 bases, and 12 bases lay in between. The CDR3 DNA follows: TGTGCCATCAGTGAGAATGGGCTTGCCAATTCACCCCTCCACTTT. It yields the protein CAISENGLANSPLHF.

A single count supports this clonotype. The chain employs TRBV30 and TRBJ2-7; maybe TRBD1 (6 bases). The V end lost 0 bases, the J end lost 4 bases, and 13 bases lay between the germline ends. Germline V gives CDR1 GTSNPN, CDR2 SVGIG (reference sequence). The CDR3 is 14 residues long. The DNA of the CDR3 is TGTGCCTGGAGTGTTAGCAATAGGGGGTACGAGCAGTACTTC. Amino acid sequence: CAWSVSNRGYEQYF.

This CDR3 reads CASSQDAPGKYGYTF. CDR3 bases: TGTGCCAGCAGCCAAGATGCCCCAGGGAAATATGGCTACACCTTC. V and J are TRBV4-2 and TRBJ1-2; D may be TRBD1 (5 bases). Trimming removed 0 bases at V and 5 bases at J, with 13 bases between. This CDR3 has 15 residues. Germline V lookup: CDR1 LGHNA, CDR2 YNFKEQ.

The rearrangement uses TRBV7-2 and TRBJ2-1; unclear D gene. V lost 3 bases, J lost 10 bases, and 22 bases lay in between. This CDR3 spans 16 amino acids. Germline CDR1 and CDR2: SGHTA and FQGNSA. CDR3 protein: CASSFGLRQVHGEQFF. DNA for the CDR3: TGTGCCAGCAGCTTCGGCTTGCGCCAGGTCCACGGGGAGCAGTTCTTC.

This clonotype appeared a few times. A much larger clone sits a single nucleotide away, making a read error possible. The V and J genes are TRBV27 and TRBJ2-7, with 9 positions matching TRBD2. This CDR3 comprises 15 residues. The germline gives CDR1 MNHEY, CDR2 SMNVEV (reference sequence). V was pared by 6 bases and J by 5 bases, with 11 bases of the junction left unmatched. CDR3 sequence: CASRPGRAGGHEQYF. The DNA for the CDR3 is TGTGCCAGCAGACCAGGACGAGCGGGGGGCCACGAGCAGTACTTC.

In its sample, this clonotype was seen many times. The rearrangement uses TRBV29-1 and TRBJ2-3; 7 bases are a match to TRBD2. Looked up from germline, CDR1 is SQVTM and CDR2 is ANQGSEA. J lost 0 bases, V lost 4 bases, and 10 bases had no gene match. The CDR3 is 16 amino acids. CDR3 bases: TGCAGCGTTGTACCCTTCACTAGCGCAAGCACAGATACGCAGTATTTT. Translation gives CSVVPFTSASTDTQYF.

This chain joins TRBV6-7 and TRBJ1-2; D perhaps matches TRBD1 (6 bases). TRBV6-7 is noted as an ORF with a role that remains uncertain. The CDR3 is made up of 14 amino acids. The V end was cut by 0 bases, the J end by 2 bases, with 7 bases between. The CDR3 sequence: CASSYSGTNYGYTF. The CDR3 DNA reads TGTGCCAGCAGTTACTCGGGGACAAACTATGGCTACACCTTC.

J is TRBJ2-3 and V is TRBV14, with TRBD2 identical over 10 bases. The V gene end was trimmed by 0 bases and the J gene end by 6 bases; junction bases not matched to a gene: 3. The CDR3 runs 15 residues. Germline-derived CDR1 and CDR2 are SGHDN and FVKESK. CDR3 protein: CASSQDLAGVDTQYF. The CDR3 coding sequence is TGTGCCAGCAGCCAAGATCTAGCGGGAGTGGATACGCAGTATTTT.

The chain couples TRBV7-3 to TRBJ2-1; D uncertain. The V end was cut by 1 base, the J end by 6 bases, with 10 bases between. This CDR3 contains 14 residues. Germline CDR1 SGHTA, CDR2 FQGTGA. The CDR3 DNA is TGTGCCAGCAGCTTAAGCCTGGATAGCAATGAGCAGTTCTTC. It encodes CASSLSLDSNEQFF.

The J gene is TRBJ2-4, the V gene TRBV5-8, with D possibly being TRBD1 (6 bases). Germline loops: CDR1 SGHTS, CDR2 YDEGEE. This CDR3 is built from 15 residues. V was trimmed by 0 bases and J by 6 bases, leaving 13 bases between them. CDR3 amino acids: CASSLVRQARNIQYF. CDR3 nucleotide sequence: TGTGCCAGCAGCTTGGTGCGACAGGCCCGAAACATTCAGTACTTC.

This clonotype was picked up many times. V is TRBV10-3 and J is TRBJ2-1; weak D call: TRBD2 (6 bases). Germline V gene sequence: CDR1 ENHRY, CDR2 SYGVKD. V was trimmed by 6 bases and J by 3 bases, leaving 15 bases between them. The CDR3 loop spans 15 amino acids. CDR3 nucleotides: TGTGCCATCAGCCCCGGGGACTCTCTCTACAATGAGCAGTTCTTC. It yields the protein CAISPGDSLYNEQFF.

The rearrangement joins TRBV10-3 to TRBJ2-3; 7 bases map to TRBD2. The CDR3 has 13 amino acids. V shed 6 bases, J shed 4 bases, and the junction held 4 bases outside the gene matches. In germline, CDR1 is ENHRY, CDR2 SYGVKD. The CDR3: CAIRERGPDTQYF. The CDR3 nucleotides read TGTGCCATCAGGGAGCGGGGCCCAGATACGCAGTATTTT.

J is TRBJ2-2 and V is TRBV7-2, with 8 bases that match TRBD2. CDR3 length: 18 amino acids. V lost 7 bases, J lost 8 bases, and 21 bases stayed unmatched. Germline CDR1 is SGHTA and CDR2 is FQGNSA. The CDR3 spells CASTKRGPGLEISGELFF. The DNA for the CDR3 is TGTGCCAGCACCAAGAGGGGTCCGGGACTAGAAATATCTGGGGAGCTGTTTTTT.

Regarding this clonotype: This may arise from a read error, as a much more abundant clone is one base away. The V and J genes are TRBV3-1 and TRBJ2-1; a weak D match, TRBD1 (6 bases). The germline V gene encodes CDR1 LGHDT and CDR2 YNNKEL (reference sequence). Trimming pared 10 bases from V and 8 bases from J, leaving 12 bases between. This CDR3 has 11 amino acids. The CDR3 DNA reads as TGTGCCAACAGGGAAGCACATGAGCAGTTCTTC. The encoded protein is CANREAHEQFF.

This chain connects TRBV20-1 to TRBJ1-4; D ambiguous. The germline gives CDR1 DFQATT, CDR2 SNEGSKA (reference sequence). The CDR3 sequence is 14 residues long. V was shortened by 0 bases and J by 0 bases, with 5 bases between the two germline ends. In DNA, the CDR3 is TGCAGTGCTAGAGATCTGACAACTAATGAAAAACTGTTTTTT. Residues: CSARDLTTNEKLFF.

Regarding this clonotype: This may be a read error: a much more frequent sequence differs by one nucleotide. The chain uses TRBV5-1 and TRBJ2-1; 7 bases align to TRBD2. This CDR3 is 16 amino acids long. CDR1 is SGHRS, CDR2 YFSETQ, per germline. With V trimmed by 4 bases and J by 2 bases, 9 bases remained unmatched. The CDR3 DNA sequence: TGCGCCAGCAGCCCCGGACCAGCGGGGCCCTACAATGAGCAGTTCTTC. As protein: CASSPGPAGPYNEQFF.

There are a few counts of this clonotype. The chain links TRBV12-5 to TRBJ2-1, with D tentatively TRBD2 (7 bases). Germline values: CDR1 LGHNT, CDR2 FRNRAP. The CDR3 length is 15 residues. The V and J ends lost 3 bases and 4 bases respectively, with 13 bases between them. CDR3 in DNA: TGTGCTAGTGGTTTACCGGGGGGCTCATACAATGAGCAGTTCTTC. Its translation is CASGLPGGSYNEQFF.

This chain links TRBV28 with TRBJ1-5; D gene uncertain. This CDR3 has 15 amino acids. CDR1 and CDR2 (germline): MDHEN, SYDVKM. V lost 5 bases to trimming and J lost 6 bases, with 17 bases between them. CDR3 bases: TGTGCCAGCAGTAGGGAGGTCGGTGGGGTTCAGCCCCAGCATTTT. This codes for CASSREVGGVQPQHF.

V gene TRBV28 combines with J gene TRBJ2-1; D is unresolved. The germline V gene encodes CDR1 MDHEN and CDR2 SYDVKM. The CDR3 runs to 12 residues. V lost 10 bases to trimming and J lost 3 bases, with 10 bases between them. The CDR3: CATLFSYNEQFF. The CDR3 nucleotides read TGTGCCACCCTATTCAGCTACAATGAGCAGTTCTTC.

This clonotype was seen only a few times. The V and J genes are TRBV4-1 and TRBJ2-7, with 7 bases matching TRBD1. This CDR3 has 14 amino acids. Germline CDR1 MGHRA, CDR2 YSYEKL. V dropped 3 bases and J dropped 3; count of bases not matched to a gene: 5. This CDR3 reads CASSHTGTVYEQYF. CDR3 DNA: TGCGCCAGCAGCCATACCGGGACAGTCTACGAGCAGTACTTC.

This clonotype has more than one count but fewer than ten. The rearrangement links TRBV2 to TRBJ2-7; D possibly uses TRBD1 or TRBD2 (5 bases each). The CDR3 spans 14 residues. The V and J ends lost 6 bases and 2 bases respectively, with 14 bases between them. Germline CDR1 is SNHLY and CDR2 is FYNNEI. The CDR3 protein is CASRGEIRTYEQYF. Here the CDR3 DNA reads TGTGCCAGCAGGGGGGAGATCCGGACCTACGAGCAGTACTTC.

The chain couples TRBV14 to TRBJ1-1; D is uncertain. Germline CDR1 reads SGHDN; CDR2 reads FVKESK. The CDR3 has 13 amino acids. Trimming cost V 0 bases and J 4 bases, with 6 bases left between them. The CDR3 loop is CASSQESITEAFF. The CDR3 bases are TGTGCCAGCAGCCAAGAATCAATCACTGAAGCTTTCTTT.